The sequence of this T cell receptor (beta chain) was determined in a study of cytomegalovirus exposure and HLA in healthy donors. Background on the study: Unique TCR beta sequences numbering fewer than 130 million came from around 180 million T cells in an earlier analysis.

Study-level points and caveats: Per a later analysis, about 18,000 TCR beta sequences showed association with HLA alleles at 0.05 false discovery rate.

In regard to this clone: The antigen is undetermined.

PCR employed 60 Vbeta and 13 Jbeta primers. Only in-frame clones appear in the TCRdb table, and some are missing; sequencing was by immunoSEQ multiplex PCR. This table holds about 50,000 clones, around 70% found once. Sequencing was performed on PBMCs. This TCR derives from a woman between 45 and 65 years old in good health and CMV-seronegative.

In DNA form, the CDR3 reads TGTGCCAGCAGTTCCCAGGGGTCAGATACGCAGTATTTT. Its protein is CASSSQGSDTQYF. The chain employs TRBV27 and TRBJ2-3; tentative D call: TRBD1 (6 bases). This CDR3 comprises 13 residues. V gave up 4 bases and J gave up 4 bases, with 9 bases separating them. The V gene's germline CDR1 is MNHEY and CDR2 SMNVEV (reference sequence).